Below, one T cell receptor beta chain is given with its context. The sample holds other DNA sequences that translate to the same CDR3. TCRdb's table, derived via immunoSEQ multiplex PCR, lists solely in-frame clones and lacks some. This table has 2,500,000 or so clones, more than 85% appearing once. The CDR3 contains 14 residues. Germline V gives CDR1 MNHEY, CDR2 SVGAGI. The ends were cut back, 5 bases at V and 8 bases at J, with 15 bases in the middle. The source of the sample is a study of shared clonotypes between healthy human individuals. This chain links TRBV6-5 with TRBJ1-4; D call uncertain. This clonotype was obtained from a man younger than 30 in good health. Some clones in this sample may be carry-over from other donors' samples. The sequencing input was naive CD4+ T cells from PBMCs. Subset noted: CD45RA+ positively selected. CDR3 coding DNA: TGTGCCAGCAGTGACCGGGGAGCCAGCGAAAAACTGTTTTTT. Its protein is CASSDRGASEKLFF.